This entry describes one TCR beta chain. This sample is drawn from a study of shared clonotypes between healthy human individuals. The method was immunoSEQ multiplex PCR; TCRdb's version includes in-frame clones alone and lacks a portion of them. Of more than 2 million clones listed, 95% are singletons. The donors, all of them Caucasian adults, lived in Nashville, Tennessee. In the CD4+ fraction, cells were divided into CD45RA+ naive and CD45RA-negative memory subsets. The CDR3 length is 14 residues. CDR1 and CDR2 (germline): LNHDA, SQIVND (reference sequence). The V and J ends lost 3 bases and 6 bases respectively, with 12 bases between them.

The gene calls are TRBV19 and TRBJ1-5; possible D gene TRBD1, 5 bases. The clonotype originates from a man aged 18 to 30 in good health. The sample taken for sequencing was naive CD4+ T cells sorted from blood. Subset noted: CD45RA+ positively selected. CDR3 nucleotides: TGTGCCAGTAGTATTCAGGACATAGGTCAGCCCCAGCATTTT. Translating it yields CASSIQDIGQPQHF.